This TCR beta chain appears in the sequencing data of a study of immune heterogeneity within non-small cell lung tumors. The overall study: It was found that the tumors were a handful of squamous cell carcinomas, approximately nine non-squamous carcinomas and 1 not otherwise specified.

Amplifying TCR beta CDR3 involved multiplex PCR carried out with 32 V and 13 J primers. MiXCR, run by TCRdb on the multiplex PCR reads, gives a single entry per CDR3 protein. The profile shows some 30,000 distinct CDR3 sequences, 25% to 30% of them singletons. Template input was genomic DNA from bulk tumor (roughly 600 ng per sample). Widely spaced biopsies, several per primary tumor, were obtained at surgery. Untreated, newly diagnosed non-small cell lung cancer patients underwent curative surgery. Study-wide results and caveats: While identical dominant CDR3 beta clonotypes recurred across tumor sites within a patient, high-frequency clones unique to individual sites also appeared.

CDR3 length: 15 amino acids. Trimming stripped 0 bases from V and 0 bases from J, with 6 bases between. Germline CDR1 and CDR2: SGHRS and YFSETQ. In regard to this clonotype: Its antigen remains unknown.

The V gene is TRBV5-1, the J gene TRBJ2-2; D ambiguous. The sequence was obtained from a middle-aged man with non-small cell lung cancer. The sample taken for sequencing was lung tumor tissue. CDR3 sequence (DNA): TGCGCCAGCAGCTTGGGGAATTCGAACACCGGGGAGCTGTTTTTT. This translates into CASSLGNSNTGELFF.